This TCR beta chain was observed in a study of blood T cell repertoires in COVID-19. Whole-study context: Material from acute and convalescent COVID-19 was sourced from the United States, Italy and Spain. Sources were T cells, B-cell-depleted T cells, or PBMCs; the material itself was cDNA or gDNA.

Germline V gene lookup returns CDR1 MNHEY and CDR2 SVGEGT. The CDR3 is 16 amino acids. Trimming at V came to 6 bases and at J to 1 base, leaving 10 bases not matched to a gene. As originally analysed: Researchers report that nucleated cell counts were estimated from reference gene primer amplification. Method: immunoSEQ multiplex PCR; TCRdb's copy keeps in-frame clones and lacks some. Clone size and V and J calls were adopted from that table, with D and trimming inferred from the DNA. The sample contains over 200,000 clones, 84% of which appear only once. The V gene is TRBV6-2 or TRBV6-3, the J gene TRBJ2-7; 9 bases agree with TRBD1. This sequence was found in a middle-aged man who had recovered from COVID-19. Sequencing was carried out using peripheral blood. CDR3 in amino acids: CASSRTGTGISYEQYF. In DNA, the CDR3 is TGTGCCAGCAGCCGAACCGGGACAGGGATTTCCTACGAGCAGTACTTC.